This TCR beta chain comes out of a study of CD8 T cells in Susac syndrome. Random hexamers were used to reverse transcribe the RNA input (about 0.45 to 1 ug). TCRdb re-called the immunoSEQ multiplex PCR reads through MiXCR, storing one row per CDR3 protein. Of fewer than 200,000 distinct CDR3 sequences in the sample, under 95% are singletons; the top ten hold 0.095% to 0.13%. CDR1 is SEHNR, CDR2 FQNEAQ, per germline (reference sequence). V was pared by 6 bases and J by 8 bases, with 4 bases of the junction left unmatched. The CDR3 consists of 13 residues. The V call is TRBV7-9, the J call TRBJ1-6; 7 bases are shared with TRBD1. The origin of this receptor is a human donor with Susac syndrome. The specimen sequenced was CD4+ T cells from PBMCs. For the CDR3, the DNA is TGTGCCAGCAGTTCCACAGGGGATTCACCCCTCCACTTT. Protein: CASSSTGDSPLHF.